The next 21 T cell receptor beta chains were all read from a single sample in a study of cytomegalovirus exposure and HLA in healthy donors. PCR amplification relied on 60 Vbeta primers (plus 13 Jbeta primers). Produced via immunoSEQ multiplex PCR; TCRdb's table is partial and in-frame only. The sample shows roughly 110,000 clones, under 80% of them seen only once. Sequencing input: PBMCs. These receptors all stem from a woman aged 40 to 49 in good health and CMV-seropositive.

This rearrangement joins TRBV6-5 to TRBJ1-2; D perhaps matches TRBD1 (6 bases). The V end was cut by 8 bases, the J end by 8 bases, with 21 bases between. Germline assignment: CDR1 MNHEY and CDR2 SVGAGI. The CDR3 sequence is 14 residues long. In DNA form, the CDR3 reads TGTGCCAGCGGGCGAGGGGGAAGGTCTGACGGCTACACCTTC. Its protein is CASGRGGRSDGYTF.

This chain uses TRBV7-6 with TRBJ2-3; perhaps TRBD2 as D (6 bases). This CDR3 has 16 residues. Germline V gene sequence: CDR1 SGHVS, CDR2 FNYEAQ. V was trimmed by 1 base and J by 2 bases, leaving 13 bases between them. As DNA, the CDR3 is TGTGCCAGCAGCTTAGGAGCGGGCCCTCACACAGATACGCAGTATTTT. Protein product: CASSLGAGPHTDTQYF.

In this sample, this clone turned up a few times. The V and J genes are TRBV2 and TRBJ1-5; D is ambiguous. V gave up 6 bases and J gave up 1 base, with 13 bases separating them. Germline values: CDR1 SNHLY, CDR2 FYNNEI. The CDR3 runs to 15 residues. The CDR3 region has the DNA TGTGCCAGCAGGATGCCCGGGTTGAGCAATCAGCCCCAGCATTTT. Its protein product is CASRMPGLSNQPQHF.

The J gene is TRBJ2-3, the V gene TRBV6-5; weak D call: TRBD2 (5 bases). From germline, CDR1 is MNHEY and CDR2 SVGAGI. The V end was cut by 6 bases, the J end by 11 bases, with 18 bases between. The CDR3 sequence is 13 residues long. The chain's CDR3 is CASSTTRLRGQYF. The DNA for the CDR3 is TGTGCCAGCAGCACTACTCGCCTACGGGGGCAGTATTTT.

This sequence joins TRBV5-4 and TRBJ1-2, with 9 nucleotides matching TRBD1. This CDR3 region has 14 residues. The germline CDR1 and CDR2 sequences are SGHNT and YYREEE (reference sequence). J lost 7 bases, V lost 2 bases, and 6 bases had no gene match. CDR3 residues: CASSFDRGSSGYTF. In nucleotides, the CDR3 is TGTGCCAGCAGCTTCGACAGGGGGAGCTCTGGCTACACCTTC.

The CDR3 nucleotides are TGCGCCAGCAGCCAAGACTCCCCCCTCGCAGGGCAGAATTCACCCCTCCACTTT. It is translated as CASSQDSPLAGQNSPLHF. The rearrangement uses TRBV4-1 and TRBJ1-6; TRBD1 is a possible D gene (5 bases). Germline V gene data show CDR1 as MGHRA and CDR2 as YSYEKL. Deletions cut 0 bases from V and 7 bases from J, with 19 bases between. The CDR3 is 18 amino acids.

The CDR3 region has the DNA TGTGCCAGCAACCAGGACAGGGCTAATGAAAAACTGTTTTTT. Protein: CASNQDRANEKLFF. This sequence joins TRBV6-6 and TRBJ1-4; 8 bases agree with TRBD1. This CDR3 region has 14 residues. The V gene's germline CDR1 is MNHNY and CDR2 SVGAGI (reference sequence). Trimming removed 7 bases from V and 3 bases from J; junction bases left unmatched: 4.

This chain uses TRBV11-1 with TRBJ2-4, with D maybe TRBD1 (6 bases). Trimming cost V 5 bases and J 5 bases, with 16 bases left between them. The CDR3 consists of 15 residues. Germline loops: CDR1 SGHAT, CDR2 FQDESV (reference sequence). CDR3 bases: TGTGCCAGCAGCAGACCTTCGGCAGGGGAAAACATTCAGTACTTC. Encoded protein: CASSRPSAGENIQYF.

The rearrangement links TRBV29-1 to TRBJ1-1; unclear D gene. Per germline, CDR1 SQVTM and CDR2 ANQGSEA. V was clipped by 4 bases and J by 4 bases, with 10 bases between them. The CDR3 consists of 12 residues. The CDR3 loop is CSVGMTGTEAFF. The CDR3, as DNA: TGCAGCGTTGGAATGACGGGCACTGAAGCTTTCTTT.

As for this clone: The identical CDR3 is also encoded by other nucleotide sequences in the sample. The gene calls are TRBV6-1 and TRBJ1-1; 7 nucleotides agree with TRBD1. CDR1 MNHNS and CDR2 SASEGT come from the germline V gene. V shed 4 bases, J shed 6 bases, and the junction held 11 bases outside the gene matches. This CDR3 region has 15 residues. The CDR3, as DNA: TGTGCCAGCAGTGTAGAGAATTGGACAGGCTCTGAAGCTTTCTTT. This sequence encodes CASSVENWTGSEAFF.

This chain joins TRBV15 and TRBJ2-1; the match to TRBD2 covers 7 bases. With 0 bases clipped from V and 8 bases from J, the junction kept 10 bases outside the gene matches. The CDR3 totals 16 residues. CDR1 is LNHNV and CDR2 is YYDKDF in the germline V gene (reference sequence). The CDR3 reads CATSRDGTTAGDEQFF. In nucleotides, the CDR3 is TGTGCCACCAGCAGAGATGGGACCACCGCGGGGGATGAGCAGTTCTTC.

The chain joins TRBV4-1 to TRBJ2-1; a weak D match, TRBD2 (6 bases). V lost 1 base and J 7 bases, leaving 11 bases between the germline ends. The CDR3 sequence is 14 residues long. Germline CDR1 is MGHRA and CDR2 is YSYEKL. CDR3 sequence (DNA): TGCGCCAGCAGCCAAGGGGGGGTAAGGAATGAGCAGTTCTTC. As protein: CASSQGGVRNEQFF.

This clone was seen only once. For the CDR3, the DNA is TGTGCTAGTGGCCGGACAGGGTCAACCTACGAGCAGTACTTC. This sequence encodes CASGRTGSTYEQYF. This rearrangement joins TRBV12-5 to TRBJ2-7, with 8 bases matching TRBD1. Germline lookup yields CDR1 LGHNT and CDR2 FRNRAP. CDR3 size: 14 residues. V lost 6 bases and J lost 2; bases outside the gene matches: 6.

The CDR3 loop is CASSRDGGNEQFF. The DNA of the CDR3 is TGTGCCAGCAGCCGCGACGGGGGGAATGAGCAGTTCTTC. The chain links TRBV7-3 to TRBJ2-1; TRBD2 matches 7 bases. Germline V lookup: CDR1 SGHTA, CDR2 FQGTGA. The CDR3 consists of 13 residues. J gave up 7 bases and V 5 bases, and 5 bases lay outside the gene matches.

The CDR3 DNA is TGTGCCAGCAGCCAGGGGGACAGCTACAACTATGGCTACACCTTC. It specifies CASSQGDSYNYGYTF. The chain recombines TRBV14 with TRBJ1-2, with 7 bases that match TRBD1. The CDR3 is made up of 15 amino acids. Trimming took 3 bases from V and 2 from J; bases not matched to a gene: 6. Germline CDR1 is SGHDN and CDR2 is FVKESK. The full variable domain, rest sourced from reference TRBV14 and TRBJ1-2, is EAGVTQFPSHSVIEKGQTVTLRCDPISGHDNLYWYRRVMGKEIKFLLHFVKESKQDESGMPNNRFLAERTGGTYSTLKVQPAELEDSGVYFCASSQGDSYNYGYTFGSGTRLTVV.

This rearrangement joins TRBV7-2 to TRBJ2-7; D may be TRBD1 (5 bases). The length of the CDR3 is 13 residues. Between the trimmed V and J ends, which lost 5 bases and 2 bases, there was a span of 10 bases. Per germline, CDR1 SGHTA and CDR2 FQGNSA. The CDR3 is CASSLDSPYEQYF. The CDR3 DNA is TGTGCCAGCAGCCTAGACAGCCCCTACGAGCAGTACTTC.

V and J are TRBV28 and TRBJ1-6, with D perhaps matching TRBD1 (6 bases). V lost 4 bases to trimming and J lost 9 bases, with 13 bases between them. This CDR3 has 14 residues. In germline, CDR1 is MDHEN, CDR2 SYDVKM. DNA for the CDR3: TGTGCCAGCAGTTCGACAGGCCTTATTTCACCCCTCCACTTT. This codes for CASSSTGLISPLHF.

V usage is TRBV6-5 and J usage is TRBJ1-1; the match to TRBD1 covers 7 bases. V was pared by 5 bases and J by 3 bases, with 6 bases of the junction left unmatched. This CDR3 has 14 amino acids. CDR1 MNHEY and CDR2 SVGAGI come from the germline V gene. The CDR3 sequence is CASSRRTGDTEAFF. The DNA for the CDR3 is TGTGCCAGCAGTAGAAGGACAGGCGACACTGAAGCTTTCTTT.

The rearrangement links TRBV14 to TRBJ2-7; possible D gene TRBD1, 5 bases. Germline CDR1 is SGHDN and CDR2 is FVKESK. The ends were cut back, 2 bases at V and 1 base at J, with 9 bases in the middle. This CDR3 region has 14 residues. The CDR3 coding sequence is TGTGCCAGCAGCCAAACAGGTACATCCTACGAGCAGTACTTC. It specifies CASSQTGTSYEQYF.

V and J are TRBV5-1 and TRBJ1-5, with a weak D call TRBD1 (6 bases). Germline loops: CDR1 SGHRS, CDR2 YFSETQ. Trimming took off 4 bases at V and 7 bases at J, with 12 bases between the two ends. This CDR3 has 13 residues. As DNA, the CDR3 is TGCGCCAGCAGCGCAGGGGCTGAGCAGCCCCAGCATTTT. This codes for CASSAGAEQPQHF.

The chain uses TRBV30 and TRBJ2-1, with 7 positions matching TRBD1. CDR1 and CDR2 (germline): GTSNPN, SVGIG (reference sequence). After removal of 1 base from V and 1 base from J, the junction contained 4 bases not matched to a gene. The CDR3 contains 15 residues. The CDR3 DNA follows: TGTGCCTGGAGTGCGGACAGGTTTTCCTACAATGAGCAGTTCTTC. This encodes CAWSADRFSYNEQFF.